This T cell receptor beta chain was captured by sequencing in a study of CD8+ T cells in alopecia areata. Noted treatment: oral pan-JAK inhibitor, 5-10 mg twice daily. Extracted RNA was reverse transcribed, and the resulting cDNA served as sequencing template. Profiled with immunoSEQ multiplex PCR; TCRdb holds only in-frame clones, not every one. The table has about 74,000 clones, 29% seen once. Trimming stripped 4 bases from V and 6 bases from J, with 13 bases between. Germline V gene sequence: CDR1 SQVTM, CDR2 ANQGSEA. CDR3 length equals 12 residues. The rearrangement uses TRBV29-1 and TRBJ2-7; D unresolved. This specimen consisted of CD8+ T cells sorted from blood, obtained at week 4, from a patient treated with tofacitinib. This receptor was obtained from a human donor with alopecia areata. The CDR3 DNA reads TGCAGCGTTGTCCCCGCCGCAGGCGAGCAGTACTTC. Its translation is CSVVPAAGEQYF.